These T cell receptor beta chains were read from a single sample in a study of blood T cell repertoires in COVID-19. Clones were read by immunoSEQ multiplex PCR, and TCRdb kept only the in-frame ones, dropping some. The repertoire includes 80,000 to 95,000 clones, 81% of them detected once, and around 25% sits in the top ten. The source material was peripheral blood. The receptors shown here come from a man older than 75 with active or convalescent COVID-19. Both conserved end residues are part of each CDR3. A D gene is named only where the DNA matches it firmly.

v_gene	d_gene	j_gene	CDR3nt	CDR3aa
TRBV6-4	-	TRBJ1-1	TGTGCCAGCAGTGGCTCGACGGGGGGGGGCACTGAAGCTTTCTTT	CASSGSTGGGTEAFF
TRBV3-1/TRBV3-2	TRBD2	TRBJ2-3	TGTGCCAGCAGCCCAACCGGGACTAGCGGGGGGGCCTGGGGCACAGATACGCAGTATTTT	CASSPTGTSGGAWGTDTQYF
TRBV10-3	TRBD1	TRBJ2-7	TGTGCCATTGGGGGAGACCGGGACAGGCCTTACGAGCAGTACTTC	CAIGGDRDRPYEQYF
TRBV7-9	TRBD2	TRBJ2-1	TGTGCCAGCAGCTTAAGCGGGGGGGTTAATGAGCAGTTCTTC	CASSLSGGVNEQFF
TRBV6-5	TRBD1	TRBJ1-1	TGTGCCAGCAGTTCCGGGACAGGGGGTACTGAAGCTTTCTTT	CASSSGTGGTEAFF
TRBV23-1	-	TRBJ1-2	TGCGCCAGCAGTCAATTGAGCCACAGGAGATATGGCTACACCTTC	CASSQLSHRRYGYTF
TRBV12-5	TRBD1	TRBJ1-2	TGTGCTAGTGGTTTCGGGGATAGGGGGCAGGGCTACACCTTC	CASGFGDRGQGYTF
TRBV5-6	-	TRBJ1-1	TGTGCCAGCAGCTTACAGGGTCGGTACACTGAAGCTTTCTTT	CASSLQGRYTEAFF
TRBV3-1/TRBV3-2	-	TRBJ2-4	TGTGCCAGCAGCACTGGTGGGGGGACAGCCCCACACTTC	CASSTGGGTAPHF
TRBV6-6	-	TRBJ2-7	TGTGCCAGCAGTTACTCGACAGGACGAGTATCCTACGAGCAGTACTTC	CASSYSTGRVSYEQYF
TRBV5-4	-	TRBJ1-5	TGTGCCAGCAGCTTGTCAGGGGTCGATCAGCCCCAGCATTTT	CASSLSGVDQPQHF
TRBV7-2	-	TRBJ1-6	TGTGCCAGCAGCCCAGAGGGTTCGAGGAATTCACCCCTCCACTTT	CASSPEGSRNSPLHF
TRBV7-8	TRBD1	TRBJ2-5	TGTGCCAGCAGCCTCGACAGGGGGCTAGAGACCCAGTACTTC	CASSLDRGLETQYF
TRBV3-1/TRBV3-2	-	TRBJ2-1	TGTGCCAGCAGCCAACCACCCGAGAGTAATGAGCAGTTCTTC	CASSQPPESNEQFF